One sample yielded the 27 T cell receptor beta chains listed below, sequenced in a study of T cell changes during pregnancy in multiple sclerosis. Produced via immunoSEQ multiplex PCR; TCRdb's table is partial and in-frame only. The sample lists approximately 57,000 clones, 92% occurring once. The input for sequencing was CD4+ T cells from peripheral blood mononuclear cells, taken in the second trimester of pregnancy. Every receptor here comes from a female donor with multiple sclerosis, enrolled in a pregnancy study.

The chain couples TRBV29-1 to TRBJ1-1, with 7 positions matching TRBD1. The CDR3 runs to 13 residues. CDR1 is SQVTM, CDR2 ANQGSEA, per germline. The V segment lost 1 base and the J segment 5 bases; nucleotides outside the gene matches: 4. CDR3 DNA: TGCAGCGTTGAAGGACAGGGAGAAACTGAAGCTTTCTTT. Translated, it gives CSVEGQGETEAFF.

The chain couples TRBV4-2 to TRBJ2-7; 8 positions agree with TRBD2. This CDR3 has 16 amino acids. CDR1 is LGHNA and CDR2 is YNFKEQ in the germline V gene. V was clipped by 0 bases and J by 6 bases; unmatched bases: 10. CDR3 sequence: CASSQDGAGGPREQYF. CDR3 nucleotides: TGTGCCAGCAGCCAAGACGGGGCGGGAGGCCCCCGCGAGCAGTACTTC.

The rearrangement joins TRBV7-8 to TRBJ1-2, with TRBD1 matching 9 bases. CDR1 is SGHVS, CDR2 FQNEAQ, per germline. V lost 5 bases, J lost 7 bases, and 8 bases stayed unmatched. CDR3 length: 14 amino acids. CDR3: CASSPIPGQGGYTF. The CDR3 bases are TGTGCCAGCAGCCCAATCCCGGGACAGGGTGGCTACACCTTC.

This clone was seen a single time. The CDR3 is CASSLLGLAEFF. The CDR3 nucleotides read TGTGCCAGCAGTTTATTGGGACTCGCCGAGTTCTTC. This sequence joins TRBV28 and TRBJ2-1; D might be TRBD2 (6 bases). The CDR3 is 12 amino acids. Trimming removed 1 base from V and 14 bases from J, with 12 bases in between. Per the germline V gene, CDR1 is MDHEN and CDR2 is SYDVKM.

J is TRBJ1-1 and V is TRBV28; D is unclear. V dropped 1 base and J dropped 4 bases, with 7 bases sitting between them. Germline lookup yields CDR1 MDHEN and CDR2 SYDVKM. The CDR3 runs 13 residues. This chain's CDR3 is CASSLLRSTEAFF. The CDR3 DNA is TGTGCCAGCAGTTTATTGCGGAGCACTGAAGCTTTCTTT.

In DNA, the CDR3 is TGTGCCAGCAGCCGAGTCCCGCAGGGGAGATCCTACGAGCAGTACTTC. It encodes CASSRVPQGRSYEQYF. V and J are TRBV7-9 and TRBJ2-7; weak D call: TRBD1 (6 bases). V lost 5 bases and J lost 1, with 18 bases in between. Looked up from germline, CDR1 is SEHNR and CDR2 is FQNEAQ (reference sequence). The CDR3 contains 16 residues.

J is TRBJ2-3 and V is TRBV9; 10 nucleotides align to TRBD2. CDR1 SGDLS and CDR2 YYNGEE come from the germline V gene. The CDR3 is 16 residues long. V lost 0 bases to trimming and J lost 3 bases; unmatched junction nucleotides: 4. The CDR3, as DNA: TGTGCCAGCAGCGTAGCGGCTAGCGGGAGTACAGATACGCAGTATTTT. This codes for CASSVAASGSTDTQYF.

The rearrangement joins TRBV27 to TRBJ1-5; no firm D call. Per the germline V gene, CDR1 is MNHEY and CDR2 is SMNVEV (reference sequence). Trimming shortened V by 2 bases and J by 3 bases, and 17 bases separated the two germline ends. The CDR3 runs to 17 residues. The chain's CDR3 is CASSLTPSPGLNQPQHF. CDR3 coding DNA: TGTGCCAGCAGTTTAACCCCCTCGCCGGGTCTCAATCAGCCCCAGCATTTT.

V usage is TRBV30 and J usage is TRBJ2-7; 7 nucleotides line up with TRBD2. CDR1 is GTSNPN, CDR2 SVGIG, per germline (reference sequence). V gave up 2 bases and J gave up 1 base; unmatched junction bases: 8. This CDR3 contains 15 residues. The CDR3 reads CAWSSGASGSYEQYF. The CDR3 bases are TGTGCCTGGAGTAGCGGGGCTAGCGGATCCTACGAGCAGTACTTC.

CDR3 sequence (DNA): TGTGCCAGCAGCTCCTCAGTGGTAGCGGGAGTCGGGGAGACCCAGTACTTC. Amino acids: CASSSSVVAGVGETQYF. The V and J genes are TRBV5-4 and TRBJ2-5, with 9 nucleotides matching TRBD2. The CDR3 totals 17 residues. Trimming removed 3 bases from V and 5 bases from J; junction bases left unmatched: 14. Germline loops: CDR1 SGHNT, CDR2 YYREEE (reference sequence).

This clone was found once. This sequence joins TRBV18 and TRBJ2-7, with a weak D call TRBD1 (6 bases). Germline V CDR1 and CDR2: KGHSH, LQKENI. The V gene lost 3 bases and the J gene lost 5 bases, with 8 bases spanning the gap. This CDR3 is built from 12 residues. CDR3 protein: CASSPRTDEQYF. The CDR3 bases are TGTGCCAGCTCACCGCGGACAGACGAGCAGTACTTC.

The chain combines TRBV7-3 with TRBJ2-2; tentatively, D is TRBD2 (6 bases). In germline, CDR1 is SGHTA, CDR2 FQGTGA. The CDR3 spans 16 residues. The V end was cut by 0 bases, the J end by 0 bases, with 8 bases between. The CDR3 DNA sequence: TGTGCCAGCAGCTTAACGGGACTCCCGAACACCGGGGAGCTGTTTTTT. Its protein is CASSLTGLPNTGELFF.

This rearrangement joins TRBV2 to TRBJ1-1; D is undetermined. V was pared by 8 bases and J by 4 bases, with 17 bases between. The CDR3 length is 14 residues. Per germline, CDR1 SNHLY and CDR2 FYNNEI. The CDR3: CASVPVLAGTEAFF. CDR3 in DNA: TGTGCCAGCGTGCCGGTACTTGCGGGCACTGAAGCTTTCTTT.

The table lists this clone with a count of one. CDR3: CASSSNLQGGEQYF. The CDR3 DNA reads as TGCGCCAGCAGCTCTAACCTACAGGGCGGCGAGCAGTACTTC. The V gene is TRBV5-1, the J gene TRBJ2-7, with D possibly being TRBD1 (6 bases). Trimming left V 3 bases short and J 6 bases short, with 16 bases between. Germline loops: CDR1 SGHRS, CDR2 YFSETQ. The CDR3 extends over 14 amino acids.

The chain combines TRBV4-1 with TRBJ2-7, with D perhaps matching TRBD1 (6 bases). Germline V lookup: CDR1 MGHRA, CDR2 YSYEKL. This CDR3 has 17 amino acids. V was clipped by 4 bases and J by 0 bases, with 19 bases between them. This CDR3 reads CASSRVRTQGISYEQYF. As DNA, the CDR3 is TGCGCCAGCAGCCGAGTTCGCACGCAGGGGATCTCCTACGAGCAGTACTTC.

This rearrangement joins TRBV6-5 to TRBJ1-1; D remains unclear. Trimming shortened V by 6 bases and J by 2 bases, and 10 bases separated the two germline ends. CDR1 MNHEY and CDR2 SVGAGI come from the germline V gene. The CDR3 is 13 residues long. CDR3 residues: CASSRQGNTEAFF. CDR3 nucleotide sequence: TGTGCCAGCAGCCGACAAGGCAACACTGAAGCTTTCTTT.

This clone turned up a few times. V and J are TRBV30 and TRBJ1-1; D perhaps matches TRBD1 (5 bases). The CDR3 runs to 13 residues. Germline CDR1 and CDR2: GTSNPN and SVGIG (reference sequence). The V gene lost 8 bases and the J gene lost 10 bases, with 23 bases spanning the gap. The CDR3 nucleotides are TGTGCCCTGACCCCCGGGACTCCCGCCGGAGCTTTCTTT. Amino acid sequence: CALTPGTPAGAFF.

V gene TRBV28 combines with J gene TRBJ1-5; TRBD1 might be the D (6 bases). Per germline, CDR1 MDHEN and CDR2 SYDVKM. V lost 7 bases, J lost 2 bases, and 15 bases lay in between. The CDR3 runs to 15 residues. The CDR3 DNA reads as TGTGCCAGCACCAAGGGGGTGTTGGGCAATCAGCCCCAGCATTTT. This codes for CASTKGVLGNQPQHF.

This sequence joins TRBV6-6 and TRBJ2-2, with TRBD1 matching over 11 bases. V lost 6 bases to trimming and J lost 6 bases; unmatched junction nucleotides: 6. The CDR3 runs 15 residues. Germline V gene data show CDR1 as MNHNY and CDR2 as SVGAGI (reference sequence). The CDR3 loop reads CASRLPGQGAGELFF. CDR3 bases: TGTGCCAGCAGACTCCCGGGACAGGGGGCCGGGGAGCTGTTTTTT.

This clone occurred once. The chain carries TRBV4-2 and TRBJ2-5; 11 bases are shared with TRBD2. Germline CDR1 is LGHNA and CDR2 is YNFKEQ. The V gene end was trimmed by 4 bases and the J gene end by 1 base; junction bases not matched to a gene: 8. This CDR3 comprises 17 residues. The CDR3 DNA is TGTGCCAGCAGCCGAGCTGCGACTAGCGGGGCCCAAGAGACCCAGTACTTC. Its translation: CASSRAATSGAQETQYF.

The chain recombines TRBV10-2 with TRBJ2-1, with D tentatively TRBD2 (5 bases). Trimming stripped 2 bases from V and 15 bases from J, with 14 bases between. Per the germline V gene, CDR1 is WSHSY and CDR2 is SAAADI. This CDR3 has 12 amino acids. Here the CDR3 reads CASSESGPTPFF. CDR3 sequence (DNA): TGCGCCAGCAGTGAGAGCGGCCCGACCCCGTTCTTC.

V and J are TRBV5-5 and TRBJ2-7, with TRBD2 matching 15 bases. From germline, CDR1 is SGHKS and CDR2 YYEKEE (reference sequence). Germline trimming cut 4 bases from V and 4 bases from J; bases unmatched to any gene: 6. The CDR3 is 16 residues long. The CDR3 DNA is TGTGCCAGCAGCATGGGACTAGCGGGGGGCGCTTACGAGCAGTACTTC. Its translation is CASSMGLAGGAYEQYF.

This chain uses TRBV5-4 with TRBJ1-2; 7 bases are a match to TRBD1. This CDR3 region has 15 residues. V lost 2 bases and J lost 8; bases outside the gene matches: 12. Germline V gives CDR1 SGHNT, CDR2 YYREEE (reference sequence). CDR3 in DNA: TGTGCCAGCAGCTTACAGGGGTCACCCTCCCGAGGCTACACCTTC. It yields the protein CASSLQGSPSRGYTF.

This clone was detected only a few times. The rearrangement links TRBV27 to TRBJ1-5, with no clear D. Germline-derived CDR1 and CDR2 are MNHEY and SMNVEV (reference sequence). Deletions cut 5 bases from V and 0 bases from J, with 20 bases between. The CDR3 contains 18 residues. The CDR3 protein is CASSPRGGSLPSNQPQHF. CDR3 sequence (DNA): TGTGCCAGCAGTCCTCGGGGAGGGAGCCTTCCTAGCAATCAGCCCCAGCATTTT.

This clone has only one observation. V gene TRBV16 combines with J gene TRBJ1-5, with TRBD1 matching over 8 bases. The germline CDR1 and CDR2 sequences are KGHSY and FQNENV. V trimming: 1 base; J trimming: 6 bases; junction bases outside the gene matches: 5. The CDR3 is 15 amino acids. The CDR3 reads CASSQYRGGTQPQHF. CDR3 coding DNA: TGTGCCAGCAGCCAATACAGGGGGGGCACTCAGCCCCAGCATTTT.

The chain links TRBV30 to TRBJ2-7; D remains unclear. Germline V gene data show CDR1 as GTSNPN and CDR2 as SVGIG (reference sequence). V lost 0 bases, J lost 3 bases, and 6 bases lay in between. The CDR3 has 12 amino acids. The CDR3 loop reads CAWSVTFYEQYF. DNA of the CDR3: TGTGCCTGGAGTGTGACTTTCTACGAGCAGTACTTC.

This clone was detected once. The J gene is TRBJ2-3, the V gene TRBV5-1, with 7 bases that match TRBD1. CDR1 and CDR2 (germline): SGHRS, YFSETQ. V dropped 0 bases and J dropped 3; count of bases not matched to a gene: 7. The CDR3 loop spans 16 amino acids. CDR3 protein: CASSLDRQGGTDTQYF. The CDR3 nucleotides are TGCGCCAGCAGCTTGGACCGACAGGGCGGGACAGATACGCAGTATTTT. Combining the CDR3 with reference TRBV5-1 and TRBJ2-3 gives the whole variable domain KAGVTQTPRYLIKTRGQQVTLSCSPISGHRSVSWYQQTPGQGLQFLFEYFSETQRNKGNFPGRFSGRQFSNSRSEMNVSTLELGDSALYLCASSLDRQGGTDTQYFGPGTRLTVL.